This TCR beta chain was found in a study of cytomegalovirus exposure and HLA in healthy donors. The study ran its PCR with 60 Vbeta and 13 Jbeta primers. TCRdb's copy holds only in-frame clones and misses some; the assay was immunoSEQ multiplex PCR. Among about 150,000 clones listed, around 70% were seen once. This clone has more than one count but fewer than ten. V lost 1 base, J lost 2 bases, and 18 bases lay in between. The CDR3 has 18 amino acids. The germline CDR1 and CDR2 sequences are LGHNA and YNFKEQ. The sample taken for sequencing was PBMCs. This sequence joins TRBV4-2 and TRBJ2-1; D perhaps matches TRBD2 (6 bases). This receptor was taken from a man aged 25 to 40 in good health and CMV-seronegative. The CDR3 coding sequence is TGTGCCAGCAGCCAAGGGCCTCTCCGGGACTCCGCCTACAATGAGCAGTTCTTC. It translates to CASSQGPLRDSAYNEQFF.